The clone carrying this TCR beta chain came up a few times. Next came a second PCR, run for about 6 to 12 cycles, which used a sample-barcoded 5' primer along with a J-beta primer mix. TCRdb re-called the 5' RACE reads with MiXCR, one entry per CDR3 protein. This repertoire shows about 730,000 distinct CDR3 sequences, around 40% found once; its top ten account for roughly 20%. This specimen belongs to a study of blood T cells in healthy people across ages. The CDR3 spans 15 residues. Trimming removed 1 base at V and 6 bases at J, with 16 bases between. Germline loops: CDR1 LGHNA, CDR2 YNFKEQ. This sequence originates from an older woman in good health. Sequenced sample: blood. This chain joins TRBV4-2 and TRBJ2-7, with D possibly called TRBD1 or TRBD2 (5 bases each). The CDR3 is CASSQAATEGAEQYF. CDR3 in DNA: TGTGCCAGCAGCCAAGCCGCGACAGAGGGCGCCGAGCAGTACTTC.